A single sample is the source of the 23 T cell receptor gamma chains below, sequenced in a study of fetal and pediatric gammadelta thymocytes. TCRdb reprocessed the reads through CATT. The sample holds roughly 530 gamma-chain clones, 3.5% to 4% seen once. The sequenced material came from non-Vgamma9Vdelta2 gamma-delta T cells from the thymus. Noted subset: CD3+gammadeltaTCR+ thymocytes not co-expressing Vgamma9 and Vdelta2. The source of these receptors is a child who underwent cardiac surgery and was recorded as healthy.

Sample share makes this clone large. The V gene is TRGV9, the J gene TRGJ1 or TRGJ2. V was clipped by 3 bases and J by 0 bases; unmatched bases: 5. The V gene's germline CDR1 is GITISATS and CDR2 ISYDGTV (reference sequence). The CDR3 sequence is 14 residues long. The CDR3 DNA sequence: TGTGCCTTGTGGGAGATTTCGAATTATTATAAGAAACTCTTT. Translation: CALWEISNYYKKLF.

As concerns this clone: The amino acid sequence in TCRdb belongs to a much larger clone and departs from this DNA's translation at residue 8, likely a sequencing read error; the sequence shown is translated from the DNA. The chain has TRGV8 and TRGJ1 or TRGJ2. CDR3 size: 13 residues. The germline gives CDR1 VENAVY, CDR2 YDSYNSRV. CDR3 DNA sequence: TGTGCCACCTGGGATCGGAATTTTTATAAGAAACTCTTT. This encodes CATWDRNFYKKLF.

By share of the sample, this clone is medium-sized. The gene calls are TRGV2 and TRGJ1 or TRGJ2. Germline V gene lookup returns CDR1 EGSNGY and CDR2 YDSYNSKV. The ends lost 0 bases at V and 2 bases at J; junction bases unmatched: 7. This CDR3 is 15 amino acids long. The CDR3 nucleotides read TGTGCCACCTGGGACGGGCATGTGGATTATTATAAGAAACTCTTT. Its translation is CATWDGHVDYYKKLF.

By share of the sample, this clone is large (0.1 to 1%). The chain uses TRGV8 and TRGJP1. The CDR3 runs 12 residues. Germline V gene lookup returns CDR1 VENAVY and CDR2 YDSYNSRV. The V gene end was trimmed by 1 base and the J gene end by 8 bases; junction bases not matched to a gene: 1. CDR3 in amino acids: CATWDRGWFKIF. The CDR3 DNA reads as TGTGCCACCTGGGATAGAGGTTGGTTCAAGATATTT.

This clone is large. The gene calls are TRGV9 and TRGJ1 or TRGJ2. The junction had 9 bases not matched to a gene; V was cut back by 3 bases and J by 4 bases. The CDR3 is 14 residues long. Germline CDR1 and CDR2: GITISATS and ISYDGTV (reference sequence). The CDR3: CALWESGDYYKKLF. For the CDR3, the DNA is TGTGCCTTGTGGGAGAGTGGAGACTATTATAAGAAACTCTTT.

As concerns this clone: A far bigger clonotype differs at one base, so this is likely a read error. The chain couples TRGV5 to TRGJP2. The germline gives CDR1 VINAFY, CDR2 YDVSNSKD. Losses at the gene ends were 0 bases for V and 2 bases for J; bases not matched to a gene: 12. This CDR3 spans 18 amino acids. CDR3 sequence reads: CATWDRSPNGSSDWIKTF. The CDR3 DNA reads TGTGCCACCTGGGACAGGTCCCCGAATGGAAGTAGTGATTGGATCAAGACGTTT.

By share of the sample, this clone is large. V is TRGV2 and J is TRGJ1 or TRGJ2. In germline, CDR1 is EGSNGY, CDR2 YDSYNSKV. With 0 bases clipped from V and 12 bases from J, the junction kept 5 bases outside the gene matches. The CDR3 covers 11 residues. The CDR3 region is CATWDGPGKLF. Here the CDR3 DNA reads TGTGCCACCTGGGACGGGCCGGGGAAACTCTTT.

In its sample, this clone is medium-sized. The chain is built from TRGV2 and TRGJ1 or TRGJ2. The CDR3 extends over 13 amino acids. In germline, CDR1 is EGSNGY, CDR2 YDSYNSKV. Losses at the gene ends were 0 bases for V and 3 bases for J; bases not matched to a gene: 2. This CDR3 reads CATWDGVYYKKLF. As DNA, the CDR3 is TGTGCCACCTGGGACGGGGTTTATTATAAGAAACTCTTT.

This clone counts as large (0.1 to 1%). V and J are TRGV9 and TRGJ1 or TRGJ2. Germline CDR1 GITISATS, CDR2 ISYDGTV (reference sequence). After removal of 2 bases from V and 10 bases from J, the junction contained 5 bases not matched to a gene. There are 11 residues in the CDR3. In nucleotides, the CDR3 is TGTGCCTTGTGGGAGGCGCGGAAGAAACTCTTT. Translation: CALWEARKKLF.

This clone is large (0.1 to 1%). This rearrangement joins TRGV8 to TRGJP2. Looked up from germline, CDR1 is VENAVY and CDR2 is YDSYNSRV. The CDR3 spans 14 residues. With V trimmed by 0 bases and J by 7 bases, 5 bases remained unmatched. The CDR3 sequence is CATWDRMDDWIKTF. The CDR3 DNA is TGTGCCACCTGGGATAGGATGGATGATTGGATCAAGACGTTT.

This clone is large by share. V is TRGV5 and J is TRGJ1 or TRGJ2. Germline CDR1 and CDR2: VINAFY and YDVSNSKD. V trimming: 3 bases; J trimming: 2 bases; junction bases outside the gene matches: 4. The CDR3 is made up of 13 amino acids. As DNA, the CDR3 is TGTGCCACCTGGGACGGGTATTATTATAAGAAACTCTTT. This translates into CATWDGYYYKKLF.

A word on this clone: One base separates it from a far larger clone, so it is likely a read error. The genes are TRGV8 and TRGJ1 or TRGJ2. This CDR3 has 10 residues. Germline CDR1 and CDR2: VENAVY and YDSYNSRV. The CDR3 sequence is CASWDHKKLF. For the CDR3, the DNA is TGTGCCTCCTGGGATCATAAGAAACTCTTT.

By sample fraction, this clone is medium-sized. The J gene is TRGJ1 or TRGJ2, the V gene TRGV4. Trimming at V came to 3 bases and at J to 0 bases, leaving 5 bases not matched to a gene. This CDR3 contains 14 residues. CDR1 EGSTGY and CDR2 YDSYTSSV come from the germline V gene. CDR3 in amino acids: CATWDPWNYYKKLF. CDR3 DNA: TGTGCCACCTGGGATCCTTGGAATTATTATAAGAAACTCTTT.

This clone is classed as large. The rearrangement uses TRGV8 and TRGJ1 or TRGJ2. Germline values: CDR1 VENAVY, CDR2 YDSYNSRV. This CDR3 spans 13 amino acids. V lost 3 bases to trimming and J lost 0 bases; unmatched junction nucleotides: 2. In DNA form, the CDR3 reads TGTGCCACCTGGGATCGGAATTATTATAAGAAACTCTTT. It codes for CATWDRNYYKKLF.

This clone rates as large. This chain links TRGV4 with TRGJ1 or TRGJ2. The CDR3 is 14 residues long. Germline values: CDR1 EGSTGY, CDR2 YDSYTSSV. The V gene end was trimmed by 0 bases and the J gene end by 0 bases; junction bases not matched to a gene: 2. The CDR3 loop reads CATWDGTNYYKKLF. As DNA, the CDR3 is TGTGCCACCTGGGATGGGACGAATTATTATAAGAAACTCTTT.

This clone qualifies as large. The chain carries TRGV9 and TRGJP1. V shed 4 bases, J shed 8 bases, and the junction held 7 bases outside the gene matches. Looked up from germline, CDR1 is GITISATS and CDR2 is ISYDGTV (reference sequence). CDR3 length: 13 residues. CDR3 loop: CALWDLYGWFKIF. CDR3 DNA sequence: TGTGCCTTGTGGGATCTGTACGGTTGGTTCAAGATATTT.

This clone qualifies as medium-sized (0.01 to 0.1%). The J gene is TRGJP2, the V gene TRGV2. Trimming at V came to 3 bases and at J to 2 bases, leaving 12 bases not matched to a gene. This CDR3 region has 17 residues. Germline V CDR1 and CDR2: EGSNGY, YDSYNSKV. The CDR3 region is CATWDCSRMSSDWIKTF. DNA for the CDR3: TGTGCCACCTGGGACTGCTCTAGGATGAGTAGTGATTGGATCAAGACGTTT.

This clone is labeled large (0.1 to 1%). The chain couples TRGV5 to TRGJ1 or TRGJ2. Germline lookup yields CDR1 VINAFY and CDR2 YDVSNSKD. V lost 0 bases and J lost 3; bases outside the gene matches: 11. The CDR3 extends over 16 amino acids. CDR3 coding DNA: TGTGCCACCTGGGACAGGCCTACCCCTGGTTATTATAAGAAACTCTTT. Protein product: CATWDRPTPGYYKKLF.

This clone is categorized as large. J is TRGJ1 or TRGJ2 and V is TRGV3. CDR1 is VTNTFY, CDR2 YDVSTARD, per germline (reference sequence). This CDR3 is built from 14 residues. J gave up 3 bases and V 1 base, and 6 bases lay outside the gene matches. The CDR3 DNA reads TGTGCCACCTGGGACAGTGCGATTTATTATAAGAAACTCTTT. Encoded protein: CATWDSAIYYKKLF.

As for this clone: Since a far larger clone is one base different, this is likely a read error. V gene TRGV1 combines with J gene TRGJ1 or TRGJ2. TRGV1 is labeled an ORF, and its function is uncertain. The CDR3 runs to 14 residues. CDR3 sequence: CATWDRRNYYMKLF. CDR3 DNA sequence: TGTGCCACCTGGGACAGGCGGAATTATTATATGAAACTCTTT.

The chain uses TRGV2 and TRGJ1 or TRGJ2. CDR1 and CDR2 (germline): EGSNGY, YDSYNSKV. V was clipped by 4 bases and J by 16 bases; unmatched bases: 10. The CDR3 extends over 10 amino acids. The chain's CDR3 is CATWDVTRLF. CDR3 bases: TGTGCCACCTGGGATGTAACCCGGCTCTTT.

In this sample, this clone is large. This chain joins TRGV4 and TRGJ1 or TRGJ2. Losses at the gene ends were 0 bases for V and 0 bases for J; bases not matched to a gene: 8. The CDR3 totals 16 residues. Germline V gene sequence: CDR1 EGSTGY, CDR2 YDSYTSSV. The CDR3 coding sequence is TGTGCCACCTGGGATGGGCAAGATCTGAATTATTATAAGAAACTCTTT. Residues: CATWDGQDLNYYKKLF.

By sample share, this clone is large. This chain links TRGV8 with TRGJ1 or TRGJ2. After removal of 5 bases from V and 3 bases from J, the junction contained 7 bases not matched to a gene. This CDR3 is built from 13 residues. The germline CDR1 and CDR2 sequences are VENAVY and YDSYNSRV. CDR3 residues: CATWAAPYYKKLF. The CDR3 coding sequence is TGTGCCACCTGGGCCGCCCCTTATTATAAGAAACTCTTT.